These 22 T cell receptor beta chains came from one sample sequenced in a study of cytomegalovirus exposure and HLA in healthy donors. Assay used: immunoSEQ multiplex PCR; TCRdb lists only in-frame clones, some missing. The data show hundreds of thousands of clones, roughly 87% seen once. The specimen was PBMCs. Receptors were obtained from a woman aged 18-35 years in good health and CMV-seropositive.

The chain couples TRBV28 to TRBJ2-1, with 10 bases aligning to TRBD2. The germline CDR1 and CDR2 sequences are MDHEN and SYDVKM. The CDR3 length is 15 residues. V dropped 7 bases and J dropped 6; count of bases not matched to a gene: 9. CDR3 region: CASIEAGGPSNEQFF. The DNA for the CDR3 is TGTGCCAGCATCGAAGCGGGAGGGCCCTCCAATGAGCAGTTCTTC.

The chain links TRBV11-2 to TRBJ2-7, with D perhaps TRBD1 (6 bases). Trimming took 5 bases from V and 1 from J, leaving 12 bases between them. This CDR3 is 14 amino acids long. Germline loops: CDR1 SGHAT, CDR2 FQNNGV. The CDR3 reads CASSTYRESYEQYF. DNA for the CDR3: TGTGCCAGCAGCACCTACAGGGAATCCTACGAGCAGTACTTC.

The chain couples TRBV7-8 to TRBJ1-5, with a weak D call TRBD1 (5 bases). V dropped 5 bases and J dropped 6 bases, with 11 bases sitting between them. Germline values: CDR1 SGHVS, CDR2 FQNEAQ. The CDR3 is 13 amino acids. As DNA, the CDR3 is TGTGCCAGCAGCCCCGGGGGGAGTCAGCCCCAGCATTTT. Translated: CASSPGGSQPQHF.

The V and J genes are TRBV27 and TRBJ2-1; TRBD2 matches 14 bases. The CDR3 spans 16 residues. J lost 8 bases, V lost 4 bases, and 7 bases had no gene match. The V gene's germline CDR1 is MNHEY and CDR2 SMNVEV (reference sequence). CDR3 bases: TGTGCCAGCAGTTCCGGACTAGCGGGAGGTAACGATGAGCAGTTCTTC. It yields the protein CASSSGLAGGNDEQFF.

This chain joins TRBV28 and TRBJ1-5; D remains ambiguous. V shed 3 bases and J shed 6 bases, with 9 bases lying between them. This CDR3 is built from 13 residues. Germline CDR1 and CDR2: MDHEN and SYDVKM. The CDR3 DNA sequence: TGTGCCAGCAGTTTCCCGGGATCTCAGCCCCAGCATTTT. This translates into CASSFPGSQPQHF.

The rearrangement joins TRBV7-2 to TRBJ2-7, with unresolved D. CDR3 length equals 15 residues. V was shortened by 5 bases and J by 0 bases, with 14 bases between the two germline ends. Germline-derived CDR1 and CDR2 are SGHTA and FQGNSA. The CDR3 sequence: CASSPRLSSSYEQYF. CDR3 coding DNA: TGTGCCAGCAGCCCCAGACTGTCTAGCTCCTACGAGCAGTACTTC.

The chain links TRBV5-4 to TRBJ2-1; TRBD1 is a possible D gene (6 bases). V was pared by 0 bases and J by 11 bases, with 9 bases between. Germline CDR1 reads SGHNT; CDR2 reads YYREEE (reference sequence). There are 12 residues in the CDR3. CDR3 loop: CASSLGRGKQFF. The CDR3 DNA follows: TGTGCCAGCAGCTTGGGTAGGGGGAAGCAGTTCTTC. The variable domain in full, with the rest retrieved from reference TRBV5-4 and TRBJ2-1, is ETGVTQSPTHLIKTRGQQVTLRCSSQSGHNTVSWYQQALGQGPQFIFQYYREEENGRGNFPPRFSGLQFPNYSSELNVNALELDDSALYLCASSLGRGKQFFGPGTRLTVL.

Regarding this clone: Germline and junction disagree at one end, which may indicate a read error. The chain carries TRBV6-5 and TRBJ1-2; D is uncertain. The CDR3 runs to 12 residues. Germline V gene sequence: CDR1 MNHEY, CDR2 SVGAGI. CDR3 in amino acids: CASSFKQFQTPF. The CDR3 DNA is TGTGCCAGCAGTTTTAAACAGTTCCAGACCCCCTTC.

This chain uses TRBV10-2 with TRBJ2-7, with TRBD2 matching 9 bases. CDR3 size: 14 residues. The J segment lost 3 bases and the V segment lost 4 bases, leaving 4 bases of the junction unmatched. Germline V gene sequence: CDR1 WSHSY, CDR2 SAAADI. The CDR3 region has the DNA TGCGCCAGCAGTGGGCTAGCGGGAATCTACGAGCAGTACTTC. Protein: CASSGLAGIYEQYF.

The V call is TRBV9, the J call TRBJ2-1; D is unresolved. This CDR3 contains 12 residues. The germline V gene encodes CDR1 SGDLS and CDR2 YYNGEE. V was clipped by 4 bases and J by 7 bases, with 9 bases between them. As DNA, the CDR3 is TGTGCCAGCAGCCAGAGCGAGAATGAGCAGTTCTTC. Its translation is CASSQSENEQFF.

The chain carries TRBV9 and TRBJ2-7; possibly TRBD2 for D (6 bases). Germline CDR1 and CDR2: SGDLS and YYNGEE. V shed 0 bases and J shed 7 bases, with 11 bases lying between them. The length of the CDR3 is 13 residues. The CDR3: CASSVESAGEQYF. The CDR3 coding sequence is TGTGCCAGCAGCGTAGAGTCCGCGGGGGAGCAGTACTTC.

This clone was seen a single time. The CDR3 spells CASSPSSGSSYEQYF. In DNA, the CDR3 is TGTGCCAGCAGCCCCAGTAGCGGGAGCTCCTACGAGCAGTACTTC. The chain is built from TRBV5-4 and TRBJ2-7, with TRBD2 matching over 9 bases. The germline gives CDR1 SGHNT, CDR2 YYREEE (reference sequence). Losses at the gene ends were 4 bases for V and 0 bases for J; bases not matched to a gene: 5. The CDR3 runs 15 residues.

In this sample, this clone turned up once. The chain couples TRBV19 to TRBJ2-1; a weak D match, TRBD2 (6 bases). Germline V gene lookup returns CDR1 LNHDA and CDR2 SQIVND (reference sequence). The CDR3 extends over 17 amino acids. V gave up 1 base and J gave up 5 bases, with 18 bases separating them. The CDR3 spells CASSIGRDRVYNNEQFF. The CDR3 DNA follows: TGTGCCAGTAGTATAGGGCGGGATAGGGTATACAACAATGAGCAGTTCTTC.

The chain links TRBV27 to TRBJ1-1, with D perhaps TRBD1 (6 bases). Germline assignment: CDR1 MNHEY and CDR2 SMNVEV (reference sequence). The CDR3 runs to 14 residues. V lost 7 bases, J lost 1 base, and 13 bases lay in between. CDR3 residues: CASTPGVGNTEAFF. Written as DNA, the CDR3 is TGTGCCAGCACCCCAGGGGTAGGGAACACTGAAGCTTTCTTT.

This clone was recorded once. V and J are TRBV6-5 and TRBJ2-1; the match to TRBD2 covers 8 bases. Trimming at V came to 6 bases and at J to 3 bases, leaving 7 bases not matched to a gene. The CDR3 runs 15 residues. CDR1 is MNHEY and CDR2 is SVGAGI in the germline V gene. The CDR3 sequence is CASRNGRAFYNEQFF. In nucleotides, the CDR3 is TGTGCCAGCAGGAACGGGAGGGCCTTCTACAATGAGCAGTTCTTC.

J is TRBJ1-5 and V is TRBV28, with unresolved D. Trimming removed 5 bases from V and 4 bases from J, with 12 bases in between. CDR3 length: 14 residues. The germline gives CDR1 MDHEN, CDR2 SYDVKM. The CDR3 DNA sequence: TGTGCCAGCAGTACGACTGTGGATAATCAGCCCCAGCATTTT. Amino acids: CASSTTVDNQPQHF.

Only a few counts were recorded for this clone. The chain has TRBV2 and TRBJ1-1, with 8 nucleotides matching TRBD1. The CDR3 spans 13 residues. Germline V lookup: CDR1 SNHLY, CDR2 FYNNEI. V gave up 7 bases and J gave up 4 bases; unmatched junction bases: 5. In DNA, the CDR3 is TGTGCCAGCACCGGACAGGGCCCCACTGAAGCTTTCTTT. Amino acids: CASTGQGPTEAFF.

The chain joins TRBV9 to TRBJ1-3; D is undetermined. CDR1 is SGDLS, CDR2 YYNGEE, per germline. The CDR3 covers 16 residues. V lost 4 bases, J lost 2 bases, and 16 bases lay in between. Here the CDR3 DNA reads TGTGCCAGCAGCTTAAAGGACTGGAGAACTGGAAACACCATATATTTT. It specifies CASSLKDWRTGNTIYF.

This chain links TRBV29-1 with TRBJ1-2; TRBD1 aligns across 10 bases. Trimming cost V 7 bases and J 0 bases; bases outside gene matches: 2. Germline V gives CDR1 SQVTM, CDR2 ANQGSEA. CDR3 length: 13 amino acids. In DNA form, the CDR3 reads TGCAGCGCTGGACAGGGGGCTAACTATGGCTACACCTTC. This encodes CSAGQGANYGYTF.

The chain is built from TRBV5-1 and TRBJ2-1; a possible D gene is TRBD2 (6 bases). This CDR3 spans 14 amino acids. Trimming removed 0 bases from V and 4 bases from J, with 8 bases in between. Germline V CDR1 and CDR2: SGHRS, YFSETQ. This CDR3 reads CASSLAGTYNEQFF. As DNA, the CDR3 is TGCGCCAGCAGCTTGGCGGGGACTTACAATGAGCAGTTCTTC.

There are a few counts of this clone. The chain couples TRBV4-1 to TRBJ2-3; D possibly corresponds to TRBD1 (5 bases). V was clipped by 1 base and J by 11 bases, with 7 bases between them. Germline loops: CDR1 MGHRA, CDR2 YSYEKL. The CDR3 is made up of 11 amino acids. In nucleotides, the CDR3 is TGCGCCAGCAGCCAAGGAGACAGGCAGTATTTT. Its translation: CASSQGDRQYF.

This rearrangement joins TRBV27 to TRBJ2-1; maybe TRBD2 (7 bases). Per the germline V gene, CDR1 is MNHEY and CDR2 is SMNVEV (reference sequence). CDR3 length: 12 residues. With 3 bases removed from V and 10 bases from J, the gap between germline ends came to 10 bases. In nucleotides, the CDR3 is TGTGCCAGCAGTTTGGGGGGGCACGAGCAGTTCTTC. It specifies CASSLGGHEQFF.